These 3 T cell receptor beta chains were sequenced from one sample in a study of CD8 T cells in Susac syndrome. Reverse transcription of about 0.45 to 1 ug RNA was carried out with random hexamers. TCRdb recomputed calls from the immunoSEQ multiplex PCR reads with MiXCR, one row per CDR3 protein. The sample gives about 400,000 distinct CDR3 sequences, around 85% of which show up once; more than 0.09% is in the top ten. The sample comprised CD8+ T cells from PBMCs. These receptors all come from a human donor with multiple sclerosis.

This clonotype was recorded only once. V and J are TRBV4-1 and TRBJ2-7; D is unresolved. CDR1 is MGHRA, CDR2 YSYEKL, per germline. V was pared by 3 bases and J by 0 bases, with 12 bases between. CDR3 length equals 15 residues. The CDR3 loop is CASSQSSRSSYEQYF. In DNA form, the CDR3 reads TGCGCCAGCAGCCAGTCCAGTCGGAGCTCCTACGAGCAGTACTTC.

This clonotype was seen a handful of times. The CDR3 coding sequence is TGCAGTGCTAGCGGGACTAGCGATTACGAGCAGTACTTC. Encoded protein: CSASGTSDYEQYF. The V call is TRBV20-1, the J call TRBJ2-7; TRBD2 matches 10 bases. Per the germline V gene, CDR1 is DFQATT and CDR2 is SNEGSKA (reference sequence). Trimming took 3 bases from V and 4 from J; bases not matched to a gene: 3. This CDR3 spans 13 amino acids.

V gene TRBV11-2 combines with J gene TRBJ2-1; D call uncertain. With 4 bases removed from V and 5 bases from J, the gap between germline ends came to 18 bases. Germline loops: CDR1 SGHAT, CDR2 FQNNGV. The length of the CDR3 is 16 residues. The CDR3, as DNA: TGTGCCAGCAGCTCCTTAACTCTCTCAACCGACAATGAGCAGTTCTTC. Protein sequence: CASSSLTLSTDNEQFF. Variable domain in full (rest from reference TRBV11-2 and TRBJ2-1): EAGVAQSPRYKIIEKRQSVAFWCNPISGHATLYWYQQILGQGPKLLIQFQNNGVVDDSQLPKDRFSAERLKGVDSTLKIQPAKLEDSAVYLCASSSLTLSTDNEQFFGPGTRLTVL.